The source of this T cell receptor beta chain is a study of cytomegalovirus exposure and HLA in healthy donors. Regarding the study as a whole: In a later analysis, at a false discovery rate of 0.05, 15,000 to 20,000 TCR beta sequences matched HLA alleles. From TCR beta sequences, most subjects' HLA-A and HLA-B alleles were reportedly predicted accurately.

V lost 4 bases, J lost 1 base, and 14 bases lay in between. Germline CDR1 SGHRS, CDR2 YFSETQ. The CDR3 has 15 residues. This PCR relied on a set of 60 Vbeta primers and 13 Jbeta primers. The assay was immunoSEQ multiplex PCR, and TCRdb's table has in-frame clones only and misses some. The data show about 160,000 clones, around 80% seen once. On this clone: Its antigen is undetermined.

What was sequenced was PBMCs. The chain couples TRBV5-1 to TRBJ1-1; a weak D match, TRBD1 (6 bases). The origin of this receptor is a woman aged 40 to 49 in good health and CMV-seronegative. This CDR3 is CASSAQRGTNTEAFF. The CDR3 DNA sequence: TGCGCCAGCAGCGCTCAGAGGGGGACGAACACTGAAGCTTTCTTT.